The present TCR beta chain was sequenced within a study of cytomegalovirus exposure and HLA in healthy donors. Study summary: Among around 180 million T cells, an earlier analysis found roughly 100 million unique TCR beta sequences. General observations from the study: Analyses of presence/absence relied on an assumption of roughly uniform sequencing depth across donors. TCR beta V- and J-gene trimming was later associated with a missense DCLRE1C variant. The classifier, whose performance was assessed in both the original and validation cohorts, reportedly diagnosed cytomegalovirus status with high specificity and sensitivity.

With respect to this clone: Its matching antigen is unknown.

Vbeta (60) and Jbeta (13) primers were used in the PCR. The table came from immunoSEQ multiplex PCR; TCRdb's copy has only in-frame clones and leaves some out. There are around 95,000 clones in the sample; under 80% occur only once, and 10% lies in the top ten. V dropped 8 bases and J dropped 5; count of bases not matched to a gene: 8. Germline V lookup: CDR1 SGDLS, CDR2 YYNGEE. This CDR3 has 13 residues. The material sequenced was PBMCs. The chain couples TRBV9 to TRBJ2-3; 7 nucleotides match TRBD1. The sequence was obtained from a man aged 25-45 years in good health and CMV-seropositive. The CDR3 region has the DNA TGTGCCAGTTCAACAGGGGCCCTAGATACGCAGTATTTT. Translating it yields CASSTGALDTQYF.